This TCR beta chain was identified during a study of beta chain features in type 1 diabetes. Study-wide background: Patient and healthy donor groups were alike in age, gender and cell yields. Study-level findings and limits: A moderate, significant TCRB CDR3 shortening appeared in type 1 diabetes across four CD4+ subsets.

V was cut by 2 bases and J by 4 bases, with 9 bases left in between. The length of the CDR3 is 13 residues. Germline CDR1 reads SGHRS; CDR2 reads YFSETQ. On this clone itself: Antigen: not known.

Sequenced material consisted of expressed TCRB transcripts (all of the isolated RNA was reverse transcribed). Clones were sequenced by immunoSEQ multiplex PCR, and TCRdb holds only the in-frame ones, with some missing. Counted here are around 500,000 clones, about an eighth occurring once; the ten biggest clones make up 0.045% to 0.06%. Sequenced sample: naive CD4+ T cells from blood. The TCR originated in a woman younger than 35 in good health. This chain joins TRBV5-1 and TRBJ2-5; a weak D match, TRBD1 (5 bases). CDR3 sequence reads: CASSFGQGETQYF. In DNA form, the CDR3 reads TGCGCCAGCAGCTTTGGGCAGGGAGAGACCCAGTACTTC.